What follows are 6 T cell receptor beta chains derived from one specimen sequenced in a study of metastatic and nonmetastatic thyroid tumors. Through MiXCR, TCRdb re-clonotyped the PCR reads. Of under 100,000 clones listed, around 9.2% are singletons. The entire patient cohort was treatment-naive prior to thyroid surgery. Input material: blood. The source is a female donor with papillary thyroid cancer or a benign thyroid nodule (not recorded which). Some clones in this sample may be carry-over from other donors' samples.

CDR3 amino acids: CASRSAGPGGSGNTIYF. The CDR3 DNA reads TGTGCCAGCAGGTCCGCGGGCCCAGGGGGATCAGGAAACACCATATATTTT. The chain has TRBV6-2 or TRBV6-3 and TRBJ1-3; TRBD1 matches at 7 bases. V was pared by 6 bases and J by 4 bases, with 15 bases of the junction left unmatched. CDR3 size: 17 residues. Germline values: CDR1 MNHEY, CDR2 SVGEGT.

As for this clone: One end of the junction varies from germline; a read error may be responsible. The chain uses TRBV20-1 and TRBJ1-6; 10 bases align to TRBD1. Germline loops: CDR1 DFQATT, CDR2 SNEGSKA (reference sequence). The CDR3 consists of 12 residues. CDR3 sequence reads: CSARDFGGTGVF. CDR3 sequence (DNA): TGCAGTGCTAGAGATTTTGGGGGGACAGGGGTATTT.

The sample holds many counts of this clone. This sequence joins TRBV24-1 and TRBJ1-1, with a possible D match to TRBD1 (5 bases). This CDR3 spans 13 amino acids. Germline CDR1 is KGHDR and CDR2 is SFDVKD. The V and J ends lost 2 bases and 4 bases respectively, with 7 bases between them. The CDR3 sequence is CATSDSGSTEAFF. The CDR3 bases are TGTGCCACCAGTGATTCAGGGAGCACTGAAGCTTTCTTT.

The chain links TRBV5-5 to TRBJ1-3; D gene unclear. Trimming shortened V by 4 bases and J by 0 bases, and 11 bases separated the two germline ends. Per the germline V gene, CDR1 is SGHKS and CDR2 is YYEKEE (reference sequence). The CDR3 is 15 residues long. The CDR3: CASSQTLSSGNTIYF. Written as DNA, the CDR3 is TGTGCCAGCAGCCAGACCCTTAGCTCTGGAAACACCATATATTTT.

At least ten counts were recorded for this clone. This sequence joins TRBV3-1 and TRBJ2-7; D gene ambiguous. The CDR3 consists of 11 residues. Trimming took 1 base from V and 6 from J, leaving 4 bases between them. Germline CDR1 is LGHDT and CDR2 is YNNKEL (reference sequence). The CDR3 spells CASSQVGEQYF. CDR3 DNA: TGTGCCAGCAGCCAAGTGGGCGAGCAGTACTTC.

This clone was observed at least ten times. The chain uses TRBV15 and TRBJ1-1, with D perhaps TRBD1 (6 bases). The germline V gene encodes CDR1 LNHNV and CDR2 YYDKDF (reference sequence). V lost 0 bases, J lost 1 base, and 18 bases lay in between. The CDR3 has 18 amino acids. DNA for the CDR3: TGTGCCACCAGCAGAGATTTTTCTTCGACAGGAGAGAACACTGAAGCTTTCTTT. Translation: CATSRDFSSTGENTEAFF.